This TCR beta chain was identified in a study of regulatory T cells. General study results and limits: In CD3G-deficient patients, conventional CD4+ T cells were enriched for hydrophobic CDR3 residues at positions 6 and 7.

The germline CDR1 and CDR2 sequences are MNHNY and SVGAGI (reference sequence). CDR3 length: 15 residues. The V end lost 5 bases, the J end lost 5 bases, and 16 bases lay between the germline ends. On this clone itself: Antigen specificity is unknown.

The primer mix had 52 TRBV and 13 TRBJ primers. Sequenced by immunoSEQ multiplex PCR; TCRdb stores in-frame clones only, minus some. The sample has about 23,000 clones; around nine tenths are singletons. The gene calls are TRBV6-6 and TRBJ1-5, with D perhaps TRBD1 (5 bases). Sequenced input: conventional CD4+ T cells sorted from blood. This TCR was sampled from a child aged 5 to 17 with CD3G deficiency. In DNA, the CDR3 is TGTGCCAGCAGTCCCGGGGGGGGGAAATATCAGCCCCAGCATTTT. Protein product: CASSPGGGKYQPQHF.